This TCR beta chain was captured by sequencing in a study of blood T cells in healthy people across ages. Study outcomes and limitations: Relative to aged donors, long-lived donors carried more naive CD4+ cells and displayed higher diversity.

Concerning this clonotype itself: Its antigen is unidentified.

Primed by a sample-barcoded 5' primer and a J-beta primer mix, a second PCR proceeded for 7 to 11 cycles. A 12-random-nucleotide template-switch adaptor tagged each cDNA molecule. TCRdb reprocessed the 5' RACE reads via MiXCR and lists one record per CDR3 protein. Among roughly 2 million distinct CDR3 sequences listed, around half were seen once. V was pared by 6 bases and J by 4 bases, with 6 bases of the junction left unmatched. CDR3 length: 14 amino acids. Looked up from germline, CDR1 is MNHEY and CDR2 is SVGEGT. The sample providers were healthy Caucasian people from Russia, aged about 6 to 90. Peripheral blood samples of roughly 9.8 milliliters were drawn from each donor.

Sequencing input: blood. The chain is built from TRBV6-2 or TRBV6-3 and TRBJ2-3; 8 bases agree with TRBD2. This clonotype was obtained from a woman aged 35 to 49 in good health. CDR3 bases: TGTGCCAGCAGCCATAGCGGGGCGTCAGATACGCAGTATTTT. Protein product: CASSHSGASDTQYF.